The next 11 T cell receptor beta chains were all read from a single sample in a study of T cell repertoires in cytomegalovirus infection. One entry per CDR3 protein, called by TCRdb with MiXCR from the reads. This sample yields around 350,000 distinct CDR3 sequences, of which 15% to 20% are seen a single time; around 9.3% belongs to the top ten. The specimen sequenced was PBMCs. These receptor sequences come from a human donor in good health (CMV status not recorded). Some clones in this sample may be carry-over from other donors' samples.

This chain joins TRBV5-1 and TRBJ1-4, with D possibly being TRBD1 (5 bases). Germline loops: CDR1 SGHRS, CDR2 YFSETQ. Trimming took 4 bases from V and 11 from J, leaving 15 bases between them. This CDR3 contains 13 residues. The CDR3 DNA reads as TGCGCCAGCAGCCCGACCTGGGGGGAGAAACTGTTTTTT. It codes for CASSPTWGEKLFF.

There are a few counts of this clonotype. The chain recombines TRBV20-1 with TRBJ1-6, with D tentatively TRBD1 (5 bases). Trimming removed 6 bases from V and 10 bases from J, with 22 bases in between. CDR1 is DFQATT and CDR2 is SNEGSKA in the germline V gene (reference sequence). The CDR3 is 15 amino acids. The CDR3 protein is CSAPQRGLKGSPLHF. The CDR3 DNA follows: TGCAGTGCCCCTCAGCGTGGACTCAAGGGGTCACCCCTCCACTTT.

This clonotype was recorded a few times. The chain links TRBV20-1 to TRBJ1-2; D ambiguous. The CDR3 is 13 residues long. The germline V gene has CDR1 DFQATT and CDR2 SNEGSKA (reference sequence). The germline V and J ends were trimmed by 6 bases and 6 bases, with 17 bases remaining between them. The CDR3 loop reads CSATLPVGDGYTF. CDR3 nucleotides: TGCAGTGCCACACTACCGGTCGGGGATGGCTACACCTTC.

This clonotype was observed many times. The J gene is TRBJ1-2, the V gene TRBV11-2; the match to TRBD1 covers 7 bases. This CDR3 region has 15 residues. The V gene's germline CDR1 is SGHAT and CDR2 FQNNGV. V trimming: 5 bases; J trimming: 6 bases; junction bases outside the gene matches: 12. The CDR3 DNA reads TGTGCCAGCAGCGCGGACAGGTTCAACGGCCATGGCTACACCTTC. It translates to CASSADRFNGHGYTF.

This clonotype appeared a few times. V is TRBV19 and J is TRBJ2-3; 8 bases align to TRBD2. The V gene's germline CDR1 is LNHDA and CDR2 SQIVND (reference sequence). The trim removed 6 bases at V and 0 bases at J, leaving 2 bases unmatched. This CDR3 spans 14 amino acids. CDR3 DNA sequence: TGTGCCAGTAGGAGCGGGGGTAGCACAGATACGCAGTATTTT. Encoded protein: CASRSGGSTDTQYF.

This clonotype was counted only a few times. The rearrangement joins TRBV20-1 to TRBJ2-5; D is unclear. This CDR3 has 13 residues. Germline CDR1 DFQATT, CDR2 SNEGSKA (reference sequence). V was pared by 0 bases and J by 2 bases, with 7 bases between. The CDR3 DNA reads as TGCAGTGCTAGAGATAGACGGCAAGAGACCCAGTACTTC. Translated, it gives CSARDRRQETQYF.

This clonotype was recorded at least ten times. The gene calls are TRBV7-2 and TRBJ1-5; 8 positions match TRBD1. Germline V lookup: CDR1 SGHTA, CDR2 FQGNSA. The length of the CDR3 is 16 residues. The junction had 14 bases not matched to a gene; V was cut back by 7 bases and J by 6 bases. The CDR3 bases are TGTGCCAGCACCTCTACGGTCGGACAGGGATCTCAGCCCCAGCATTTT. Translation: CASTSTVGQGSQPQHF.

This clonotype has a count of ten or more. The rearrangement uses TRBV7-2 and TRBJ2-5, with D unclear. V lost 1 base to trimming and J lost 5 bases, with 8 bases between them. The CDR3 extends over 13 amino acids. Germline CDR1 and CDR2: SGHTA and FQGNSA. For the CDR3, the DNA is TGTGCCAGCAGCTTAGAGGCCTTTGAGACCCAGTACTTC. This translates into CASSLEAFETQYF.

This sequence joins TRBV18 and TRBJ2-3; TRBD1 aligns across 9 bases. The J segment lost 4 bases and the V segment lost 6 bases, leaving 11 bases of the junction unmatched. This CDR3 contains 16 residues. Per germline, CDR1 KGHSH and CDR2 LQKENI. The CDR3, as DNA: TGTGCCAGCTCCACGAGACGGGACAGGGTGGCAGATACGCAGTATTTT. Translation: CASSTRRDRVADTQYF.

This clonotype was detected ten times or more. The chain recombines TRBV7-2 with TRBJ1-2; D call uncertain. This CDR3 has 14 residues. Deletions cut 2 bases from V and 4 bases from J, with 11 bases between. The V gene's germline CDR1 is SGHTA and CDR2 FQGNSA. CDR3 coding DNA: TGTGCCAGCAGCTTATCTGGTCAGGTCTATGGCTACACCTTC. Translated: CASSLSGQVYGYTF.

A few counts support this clonotype. The chain links TRBV5-1 to TRBJ1-2; 10 nucleotides line up with TRBD1. The V gene end was trimmed by 3 bases and the J gene end by 2 bases; junction bases not matched to a gene: 13. Germline CDR1 reads SGHRS; CDR2 reads YFSETQ. The CDR3 runs to 18 residues. The chain's CDR3 is CASSSSYGDRGPNYGYTF. CDR3 DNA sequence: TGCGCCAGCAGCTCCTCTTATGGGGACAGGGGCCCCAACTATGGCTACACCTTC.